The 22 T cell receptor beta chains in this list originate from one sample, sequenced in a study of immune evolution from preneoplasia to lung adenocarcinoma. The repertoire was sequenced with immunoSEQ multiplex PCR; TCRdb's copy has only in-frame clones and lacks some. The table lists about 4,700 clones, more than 65% of them singletons, with around 8.8% in the top ten. Sequenced input: FFPE adjacent normal lung tissue. These receptor sequences come from a person between 55 and 80 years old with lung adenocarcinoma.

The chain links TRBV10-1 to TRBJ2-2; D not certain. The CDR3 is 13 amino acids. Trimming pared 0 bases from V and 4 bases from J, leaving 3 bases between. Germline-derived CDR1 and CDR2 are WNHNN and SYGVQD (reference sequence). This CDR3 is CASSESVTGELFF. CDR3 sequence (DNA): TGCGCCAGCAGTGAGTCGGTCACCGGGGAGCTGTTTTTT.

This chain connects TRBV9 to TRBJ1-1, with D unresolved. The CDR3 has 17 residues. Trimming left V 4 bases short and J 1 base short, with 20 bases between. Germline V CDR1 and CDR2: SGDLS, YYNGEE. The CDR3 nucleotides read TGTGCCAGCAGCACCCGTGCTGCCTTGGTTCAGAACACTGAAGCTTTCTTT. Translation: CASSTRAALVQNTEAFF.

J is TRBJ2-7 and V is TRBV28; 8 bases match TRBD1. The CDR3 runs to 13 residues. Germline V gene sequence: CDR1 MDHEN, CDR2 SYDVKM. Trimming took 5 bases from V and 3 from J; bases not matched to a gene: 3. DNA for the CDR3: TGTGCCAGCAGTCACGGGACAGGCTACGAGCAGTACTTC. Translating gives CASSHGTGYEQYF.

About this clone itself: This sample includes further DNA sequences coding for the same CDR3. The V call is TRBV2, the J call TRBJ2-5; 9 positions agree with TRBD2. V gave up 3 bases and J gave up 4 bases; unmatched junction bases: 6. Germline CDR1 is SNHLY and CDR2 is FYNNEI. This CDR3 is built from 15 residues. CDR3 coding DNA: TGTGCCAGCAGTGACGGCGGGGGGGCCGGAGAGACCCAGTACTTC. Amino acid sequence: CASSDGGGAGETQYF.

This clone occurred once. The chain recombines TRBV20-1 with TRBJ1-5; D is undetermined. The germline CDR1 and CDR2 sequences are DFQATT and SNEGSKA (reference sequence). This CDR3 has 11 amino acids. V was pared by 6 bases and J by 7 bases, with 10 bases between. Written as DNA, the CDR3 is TGCAGTGCCAAACACGGGCAGCCCCAGCATTTT. It yields the protein CSAKHGQPQHF.

The rearrangement uses TRBV5-1 and TRBJ1-2; 8 bases agree with TRBD1. The CDR3 runs to 20 residues. Germline V gene data show CDR1 as SGHRS and CDR2 as YFSETQ. Germline trimming cut 0 bases from V and 0 bases from J; bases unmatched to any gene: 16. CDR3 DNA sequence: TGCGCCAGCAGCTTGGATCCAGGGGGCGCAGGGGCAGAAGCTAACTATGGCTACACCTTC. Its translation is CASSLDPGGAGAEANYGYTF.

The chain has TRBV6-1 and TRBJ1-4, with D unresolved. The germline V gene encodes CDR1 MNHNS and CDR2 SASEGT. CDR3 length: 15 residues. Trimming shortened V by 2 bases and J by 0 bases, and 7 bases separated the two germline ends. The CDR3 spells CASSEIRSTNEKLFF. The CDR3 DNA sequence: TGTGCCAGCAGTGAAATAAGGTCAACTAATGAAAAACTGTTTTTT.

The chain employs TRBV6-5 and TRBJ1-2; TRBD1 agrees at 7 bases. CDR3 length equals 13 residues. Germline V lookup: CDR1 MNHEY, CDR2 SVGAGI. After removal of 5 bases from V and 4 bases from J, the junction contained 4 bases not matched to a gene. The CDR3 sequence is CASSDRVIYGYTF. Written as DNA, the CDR3 is TGTGCCAGCAGTGACAGGGTAATCTATGGCTACACCTTC.

The J gene is TRBJ2-1, the V gene TRBV28; 7 nucleotides line up with TRBD2. CDR1 is MDHEN and CDR2 is SYDVKM in the germline V gene. V lost 5 bases and J lost 12; bases outside the gene matches: 16. The CDR3 extends over 15 amino acids. Here the CDR3 DNA reads TGTGCCAGCAGTGATGAGCCCACCGGGACTAAGGTGCAGTTCTTC. It yields the protein CASSDEPTGTKVQFF. The full variable domain, its missing parts supplied by reference TRBV28 and TRBJ2-1, is DVKVTQSSRYLVKRTGEKVFLECVQDMDHENMFWYRQDPGLGLRLIYFSYDVKMKEKGDIPEGYSVSREKKERFSLILESASTNQTSMYLCASSDEPTGTKVQFFGPGTRLTVL.

This clone occurred a few times. V is TRBV11-3 and J is TRBJ2-5; 8 nucleotides agree with TRBD1. The CDR3 is 15 residues long. The germline gives CDR1 SGHNT, CDR2 YENEEA. The junction had 6 bases not matched to a gene; V was cut back by 1 base and J by 5 bases. Here the CDR3 DNA reads TGTGCCAGCAGCTTAGGGACAGGGCCCGAGGAGACCCAGTACTTC. This translates into CASSLGTGPEETQYF. The whole variable domain, remainder taken from reference TRBV11-3 and TRBJ2-5, is EAGVVQSPRYKIIEKKQPVAFWCNPISGHNTLYWYLQNLGQGPELLIRYENEEAVDDSQLPKDRFSAERLKGVDSTLKIQPAELGDSAVYLCASSLGTGPEETQYFGPGTRLLVL.

This chain uses TRBV7-8 with TRBJ2-7; 12 bases agree with TRBD2. The CDR3 consists of 16 residues. The V segment lost 3 bases and the J segment 2 bases; nucleotides outside the gene matches: 5. CDR1 is SGHVS and CDR2 is FQNEAQ in the germline V gene. The CDR3 region is CASSFTSGGQAYEQYF. CDR3 sequence (DNA): TGTGCCAGCAGCTTTACTAGCGGGGGGCAGGCCTACGAGCAGTACTTC.

This chain links TRBV2 with TRBJ2-2, with 10 nucleotides matching TRBD1. V trimming: 6 bases; J trimming: 7 bases; junction bases outside the gene matches: 8. The CDR3 has 15 residues. In germline, CDR1 is SNHLY, CDR2 FYNNEI. As DNA, the CDR3 is TGTGCCAGCAGAGACGACAGGGGGCGAGTCGGGGAGCTGTTTTTT. This codes for CASRDDRGRVGELFF.

The V call is TRBV2, the J call TRBJ2-1, with D tentatively TRBD1 (5 bases). This CDR3 has 13 amino acids. Between the trimmed V and J ends, which lost 5 bases and 7 bases, there was a span of 12 bases. The V gene's germline CDR1 is SNHLY and CDR2 FYNNEI. Here the CDR3 DNA reads TGTGCCAGCAGTCAGGGCAGCCTAAATGAGCAGTTCTTC. It translates to CASSQGSLNEQFF.

CDR3 coding DNA: TGTGCCAGCGTTCGGACTAGCGGGGGGGCAGGGGAGCTGTTTTTT. Translated, it gives CASVRTSGGAGELFF. The chain links TRBV6-1 to TRBJ2-2; 15 bases align to TRBD2. From germline, CDR1 is MNHNS and CDR2 SASEGT. Trimming cost V 8 bases and J 8 bases; bases outside gene matches: 6. This CDR3 is built from 15 residues.

This clone was observed a handful of times. V and J are TRBV27 and TRBJ2-1, with 8 bases that match TRBD1. Germline values: CDR1 MNHEY, CDR2 SMNVEV (reference sequence). This CDR3 has 17 amino acids. V shed 2 bases, J shed 2 bases, and the junction held 8 bases outside the gene matches. The CDR3 nucleotides are TGTGCCAGCAGTTTAAATTATGGGGGACAGGCCTACAATGAGCAGTTCTTC. Amino acid sequence: CASSLNYGGQAYNEQFF.

The rearrangement links TRBV7-2 to TRBJ2-5, with D perhaps being TRBD1 or TRBD2 (5 bases each). This CDR3 is 15 amino acids long. V lost 0 bases to trimming and J lost 7 bases, with 15 bases between them. From germline, CDR1 is SGHTA and CDR2 FQGNSA. Here the CDR3 reads CASSLALGGGVTQYF. The CDR3 DNA follows: TGTGCCAGCAGCTTAGCCCTTGGGGGTGGGGTGACCCAGTACTTC.

The CDR3 sequence is CASSEEGAGANVLTF. CDR3 nucleotides: TGTGCCAGCAGTGAAGAGGGGGCTGGGGCCAACGTCCTGACTTTC. V and J are TRBV6-1 and TRBJ2-6, with D possibly matching TRBD1 (6 bases). CDR3 size: 15 residues. The V gene lost 1 base and the J gene lost 2 bases, with 6 bases spanning the gap. The germline V gene encodes CDR1 MNHNS and CDR2 SASEGT.

The sample holds one count of this clone. J is TRBJ2-3 and V is TRBV10-2; D is ambiguous. The germline V and J ends were trimmed by 6 bases and 2 bases, with 3 bases remaining between them. Germline loops: CDR1 WSHSY, CDR2 SAAADI. The CDR3 consists of 11 residues. CDR3 sequence (DNA): TGCGCCAGCAGGAACACAGATACGCAGTATTTT. Amino acids: CASRNTDTQYF.

The sample holds one count of this clone. V gene TRBV28 combines with J gene TRBJ2-1; TRBD2 matches at 12 bases. In germline, CDR1 is MDHEN, CDR2 SYDVKM. Trimming cost V 0 bases and J 0 bases; bases outside gene matches: 3. The CDR3 runs 18 residues. The CDR3 nucleotides are TGTGCCAGCAGTTTATGGACTAGCGGGGGTCTCTCCTACAATGAGCAGTTCTTC. Translation: CASSLWTSGGLSYNEQFF.

The chain joins TRBV13 to TRBJ2-5; D may match TRBD1 or TRBD2 (5 bases each). Per germline, CDR1 PRHDT and CDR2 FYEKMQ (reference sequence). Trimming stripped 2 bases from V and 3 bases from J, with 13 bases between. The CDR3 has 15 residues. DNA of the CDR3: TGTGCCAGCAGCTTATCCGGGGCCGCAGAAGAGACCCAGTACTTC. Its translation is CASSLSGAAEETQYF. The full variable domain, completed using reference TRBV13 and TRBJ2-5, is AAGVIQSPRHLIKEKRETATLKCYPIPRHDTVYWYQQGPGQDPQFLISFYEKMQSDKGSIPDRFSAQQFSDYHSELNMSSLELGDSALYFCASSLSGAAEETQYFGPGTRLLVL.

This chain links TRBV6-4 with TRBJ1-6; D is undetermined. The CDR3 covers 12 residues. Germline V lookup: CDR1 MRHNA, CDR2 SNTAGT. V lost 2 bases and J 9 bases, leaving 5 bases between the germline ends. The CDR3 spells CASSDGGSPLHF. The CDR3 DNA reads TGTGCCAGCAGTGACGGTGGTTCACCCCTCCACTTT.

The chain couples TRBV11-3 to TRBJ2-3, with TRBD2 matching over 9 bases. From germline, CDR1 is SGHNT and CDR2 YENEEA. J gave up 8 bases and V 1 base, and 4 bases lay outside the gene matches. This CDR3 contains 14 residues. The CDR3 region has the DNA TGTGCCAGCAGCTTAGGCCTAGCGGGGAGTACGCAGTATTTT. Its translation is CASSLGLAGSTQYF.